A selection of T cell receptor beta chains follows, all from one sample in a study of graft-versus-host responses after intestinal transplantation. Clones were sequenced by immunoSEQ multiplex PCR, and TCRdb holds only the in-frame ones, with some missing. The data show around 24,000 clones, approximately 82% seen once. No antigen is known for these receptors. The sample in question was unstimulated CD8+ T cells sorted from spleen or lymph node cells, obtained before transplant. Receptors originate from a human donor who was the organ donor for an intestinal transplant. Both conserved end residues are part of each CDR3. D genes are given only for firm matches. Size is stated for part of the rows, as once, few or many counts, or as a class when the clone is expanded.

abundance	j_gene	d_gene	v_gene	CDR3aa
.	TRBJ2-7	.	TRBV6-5	CASSYGAGSSYEQYF
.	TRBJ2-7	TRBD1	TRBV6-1	CASSDGQGYEQYF
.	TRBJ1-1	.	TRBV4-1	CASSQGVGNGAFF
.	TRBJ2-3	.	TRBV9	CASSVGAVTSTDTQYF
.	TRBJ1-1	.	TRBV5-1	CASSLEFSGDTEAFF
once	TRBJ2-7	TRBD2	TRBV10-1	CASSSSGSAYEQYF
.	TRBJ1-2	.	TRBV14	CASSQDSRGREGYTF
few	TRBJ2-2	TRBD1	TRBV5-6	CASSLAVGDRDVGELFF
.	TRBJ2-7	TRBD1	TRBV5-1	CASSLTGAPYEQYF
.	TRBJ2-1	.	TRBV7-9	CASSLGAGHPHNEQFF
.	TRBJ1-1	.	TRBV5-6	CASSFGSTFEAFF